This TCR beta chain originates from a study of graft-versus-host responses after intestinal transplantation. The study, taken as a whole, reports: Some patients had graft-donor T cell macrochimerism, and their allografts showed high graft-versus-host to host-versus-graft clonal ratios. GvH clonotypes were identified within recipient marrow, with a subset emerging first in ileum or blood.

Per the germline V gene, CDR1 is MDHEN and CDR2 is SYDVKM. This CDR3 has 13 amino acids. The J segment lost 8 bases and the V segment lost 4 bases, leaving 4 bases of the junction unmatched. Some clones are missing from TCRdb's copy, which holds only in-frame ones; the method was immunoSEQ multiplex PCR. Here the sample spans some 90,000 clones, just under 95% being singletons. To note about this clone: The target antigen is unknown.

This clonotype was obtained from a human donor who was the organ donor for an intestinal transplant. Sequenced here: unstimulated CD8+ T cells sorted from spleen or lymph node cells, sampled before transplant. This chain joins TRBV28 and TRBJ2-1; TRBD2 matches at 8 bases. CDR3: CASSYGGAHEQFF. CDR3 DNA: TGTGCCAGCAGTTACGGGGGGGCCCATGAGCAGTTCTTC.